Shown below are 21 T cell receptor beta chains from a single sample sequenced in a study of CD8+ T cells in alopecia areata. Sequencing relied on a cDNA template that was reverse transcribed from extracted RNA. Generated by immunoSEQ multiplex PCR, the TCRdb table keeps only in-frame clones and is missing some. The sample yields tens of thousands of clones, roughly 60% seen once. The starting material was CD8+ T cells sorted from blood, obtained at week 0. All receptors derive from a human donor with alopecia areata.

The chain links TRBV27 to TRBJ2-1; perhaps TRBD2 as D (6 bases). Germline-derived CDR1 and CDR2 are MNHEY and SMNVEV (reference sequence). CDR3 length equals 12 residues. V shed 3 bases and J shed 9 bases, with 9 bases lying between them. DNA of the CDR3: TGTGCCAGCAGTTTGGGGGGATCTGAGCAGTTCTTC. Amino acids: CASSLGGSEQFF.

This clone was found once. The chain joins TRBV15 to TRBJ2-7; no clear D. Between the trimmed V and J ends, which lost 4 bases and 0 bases, there was a span of 13 bases. Looked up from germline, CDR1 is LNHNV and CDR2 is YYDKDF (reference sequence). The CDR3 is made up of 15 amino acids. The CDR3 region has the DNA TGTGCCACCAGCACAAGACGCCTACCCTCCTACGAGCAGTACTTC. This translates into CATSTRRLPSYEQYF.

The V call is TRBV4-1, the J call TRBJ2-2, with D possibly matching TRBD2 (6 bases). Between the trimmed V and J ends, which lost 0 bases and 3 bases, there was a span of 17 bases. Germline assignment: CDR1 MGHRA and CDR2 YSYEKL. The CDR3 sequence is 18 residues long. The CDR3 region is CASSQDVRGTEYTGELFF. The DNA of the CDR3 is TGCGCCAGCAGCCAAGATGTCCGGGGGACCGAGTACACCGGGGAGCTGTTTTTT.

The chain couples TRBV7-9 to TRBJ2-5; D unclear. CDR1 is SEHNR, CDR2 FQNEAQ, per germline (reference sequence). The CDR3 has 13 residues. V shed 7 bases and J shed 3 bases, with 12 bases lying between them. CDR3 nucleotide sequence: TGTGCCAGCATCCGGATTAGTGAAGAGACCCAGTACTTC. This codes for CASIRISEETQYF.

The V gene is TRBV27, the J gene TRBJ2-7; 7 bases fit TRBD1. This CDR3 spans 13 amino acids. CDR1 and CDR2 from the germline V gene are MNHEY and SMNVEV (reference sequence). The CDR3 spells CVIRDRGSYEQYF. For the CDR3, the DNA is TGTGTCATCCGGGACAGAGGCTCCTACGAGCAGTACTTC.

This chain joins TRBV27 and TRBJ1-1, with 11 nucleotides matching TRBD1. The germline CDR1 and CDR2 sequences are MNHEY and SMNVEV (reference sequence). The trim removed 1 base at V and 4 bases at J, leaving 5 bases unmatched. The CDR3 has 16 amino acids. CDR3 region: CASSLLTGTGGTEAFF. The CDR3 DNA follows: TGTGCCAGCAGTTTATTGACCGGGACAGGGGGCACTGAAGCTTTCTTT.

This clone has only a few counts. This chain joins TRBV6-1 and TRBJ2-6; unclear D gene. The CDR3 loop spans 15 amino acids. The ends were cut back, 5 bases at V and 0 bases at J, with 8 bases in the middle. Germline values: CDR1 MNHNS, CDR2 SASEGT. The CDR3 nucleotides read TGTGCCAGCAGTATCAGCTACTCTGGGGCCAACGTCCTGACTTTC. It specifies CASSISYSGANVLTF.

This clone appeared a few times. J is TRBJ2-7 and V is TRBV11-2, with TRBD2 identical over 9 bases. Germline-derived CDR1 and CDR2 are SGHAT and FQNNGV. The V gene end was trimmed by 1 base and the J gene end by 7 bases; junction bases not matched to a gene: 8. The length of the CDR3 is 15 residues. DNA for the CDR3: TGTGCCAGCAGCTTAGTAGCGGGAGAATTCGGAGAGCAGTACTTC. Translating gives CASSLVAGEFGEQYF.

A remark on this clone: A much more abundant neighbour one base away suggests this may be a read error. This chain links TRBV6-1 with TRBJ2-7; D is uncertain. V lost 4 bases to trimming and J lost 0 bases, with 1 base between them. CDR1 and CDR2 (germline): MNHNS, SASEGT. This CDR3 contains 11 residues. The CDR3 reads CASSVSYEQYF. The CDR3 region has the DNA TGTGCCAGCAGTGTCTCCTACGAGCAGTACTTC.

This clone was detected only once. The CDR3 sequence: CASRRDNGAKQPQHF. Written as DNA, the CDR3 is TGTGCCAGCAGGCGGGACAACGGGGCCAAACAGCCCCAGCATTTT. The V and J genes are TRBV6-5 and TRBJ1-5; tentatively, D is TRBD1 (6 bases). Trimming pared 6 bases from V and 7 bases from J, leaving 19 bases between. Germline V gives CDR1 MNHEY, CDR2 SVGAGI. There are 15 residues in the CDR3.

V gene TRBV30 combines with J gene TRBJ1-1, with unresolved D. Trimming pared 2 bases from V and 5 bases from J, leaving 12 bases between. The CDR3 totals 13 residues. CDR1 is GTSNPN and CDR2 is SVGIG in the germline V gene (reference sequence). The CDR3 DNA reads as TGTGCCTGGAGTATCGGGGAAGGTACTGAAGCTTTCTTT. Its translation is CAWSIGEGTEAFF.

This chain uses TRBV28 with TRBJ2-7; D possibly uses TRBD1 or TRBD2 (5 bases each). The CDR3 covers 15 residues. The germline CDR1 and CDR2 sequences are MDHEN and SYDVKM. V gave up 6 bases and J gave up 0 bases, with 15 bases separating them. The CDR3 nucleotides are TGTGCCAGCAGATCCGGGACGGTGAGCTCCTACGAGCAGTACTTC. Its translation: CASRSGTVSSYEQYF. Looking up the rest from reference TRBV28 and TRBJ2-7 gives the full variable domain: DVKVTQSSRYLVKRTGEKVFLECVQDMDHENMFWYRQDPGLGLRLIYFSYDVKMKEKGDIPEGYSVSREKKERFSLILESASTNQTSMYLCASRSGTVSSYEQYFGPGTRLTVT.

The rearrangement links TRBV19 to TRBJ1-2; D possibly corresponds to TRBD1 (5 bases). This CDR3 is 13 amino acids long. The V gene lost 5 bases and the J gene lost 5 bases, with 12 bases spanning the gap. CDR1 LNHDA and CDR2 SQIVND come from the germline V gene (reference sequence). The CDR3 nucleotides are TGTGCCAGTAGTCCTGGGACGGAATATGGCTACACCTTC. Translating it yields CASSPGTEYGYTF.

The chain is built from TRBV27 and TRBJ1-5; 7 nucleotides agree with TRBD1. CDR3 length: 14 residues. The V gene end was trimmed by 2 bases and the J gene end by 2 bases; junction bases not matched to a gene: 0. Germline CDR1 and CDR2: MNHEY and SMNVEV (reference sequence). CDR3 DNA sequence: TGTGCCAGCAGTTTACAGGGGGGCAATCAGCCCCAGCATTTT. Protein sequence: CASSLQGGNQPQHF.

The count of this clone is one. V gene TRBV5-8 combines with J gene TRBJ2-7; D gene unclear. Germline values: CDR1 SGHTS, CDR2 YDEGEE. V was shortened by 0 bases and J by 4 bases, with 11 bases between the two germline ends. There are 14 residues in the CDR3. CDR3 sequence reads: CASSLASATYEQYF. The DNA for the CDR3 is TGTGCCAGCAGCTTGGCTAGTGCTACGTACGAGCAGTACTTC.

This clone has a handful of counts. The chain links TRBV13 to TRBJ2-4; 7 bases agree with TRBD2. V was pared by 7 bases and J by 6 bases, with 9 bases of the junction left unmatched. Germline V gene sequence: CDR1 PRHDT, CDR2 FYEKMQ (reference sequence). This CDR3 is 14 amino acids long. DNA of the CDR3: TGTGCCAGCACCCCCGATCCGGGGGGAAACATTCAGTACTTC. Its translation: CASTPDPGGNIQYF.

This clone occurred a few times. The genes are TRBV5-4 and TRBJ2-2; 11 nucleotides line up with TRBD2. The CDR3 length is 17 residues. CDR1 SGHNT and CDR2 YYREEE come from the germline V gene (reference sequence). The V segment lost 5 bases and the J segment 6 bases; nucleotides outside the gene matches: 12. CDR3 nucleotides: TGTGCCAGCAGTGACGAGACTAGCGGGATTGGCGCCGGGGAGCTGTTTTTT. As protein: CASSDETSGIGAGELFF.

The J gene is TRBJ1-1, the V gene TRBV30; D perhaps matches TRBD1 (6 bases). This CDR3 has 15 amino acids. The germline V and J ends were trimmed by 0 bases and 0 bases, with 11 bases remaining between them. The germline V gene encodes CDR1 GTSNPN and CDR2 SVGIG (reference sequence). The CDR3 reads CAWSVGQLMNTEAFF. The CDR3 DNA sequence: TGTGCCTGGAGTGTAGGACAGCTTATGAACACTGAAGCTTTCTTT.

This clone was detected once. The chain combines TRBV7-2 with TRBJ1-1; no firm D call. The CDR3 loop spans 12 amino acids. Trimming cost V 4 bases and J 8 bases, with 11 bases left between them. Per the germline V gene, CDR1 is SGHTA and CDR2 is FQGNSA. The CDR3 sequence is CASSSLGREAFF. CDR3 bases: TGTGCCAGCAGCTCGCTCGGAAGGGAAGCTTTCTTT.

The chain recombines TRBV4-1 with TRBJ2-3, with TRBD2 matching over 9 bases. The CDR3 runs 16 residues. With V trimmed by 0 bases and J by 1 base, 2 bases remained unmatched. The V gene's germline CDR1 is MGHRA and CDR2 YSYEKL. As DNA, the CDR3 is TGCGCCAGCAGCCAAGAATGGACTAGCGGCACAGATACGCAGTATTTT. Protein: CASSQEWTSGTDTQYF.

This clone was seen only a few times. CDR3 nucleotides: TGTGCCAGCAGTTACTCGAGGGCGCCCTACGAGCAGTACTTC. It encodes CASSYSRAPYEQYF. This rearrangement joins TRBV6-5 to TRBJ2-7, with D possibly TRBD2 on 5 matching bases. The CDR3 has 14 amino acids. Between the trimmed V and J ends, which lost 0 bases and 2 bases, there was a span of 8 bases. CDR1 and CDR2 from the germline V gene are MNHEY and SVGAGI.